This TCR beta chain was profiled in a study of T cell responses to AZD1222 COVID-19 vaccine. TCRdb keeps only in-frame clones here, not all; method: immunoSEQ multiplex PCR. This table has 110,000 or so clones, nearly 90% appearing once. The CDR3 is 17 residues long. Trimming took 2 bases from V and 7 from J, leaving 18 bases between them. CDR1 KGHSH and CDR2 LQKENI come from the germline V gene. The source of this sequence is an adult in good health. The chain combines TRBV18 with TRBJ1-6; maybe TRBD1 (5 bases). The sequences come from peripheral blood, collected on day 0 of AZD1222 vaccination. CDR3 residues: CASSPKPSGGANSPLHF. The CDR3 coding sequence is TGTGCCAGCTCACCAAAGCCCTCAGGTGGGGCGAATTCACCCCTCCACTTT.